Sequencing of this TCR beta chain was carried out in a study of T cell responses to AZD1222 COVID-19 vaccine. CDR3 length equals 15 residues. Germline CDR1 SNHLY, CDR2 FYNNEI. Germline trimming cut 7 bases from V and 7 bases from J; bases unmatched to any gene: 9. Some clones are missing from TCRdb's copy, which holds only in-frame ones; the method was immunoSEQ multiplex PCR. The repertoire includes 120,000 to 150,000 clones, roughly four fifths of them detected once, and 3.5% to 5% sits in the top ten. The sequences come from peripheral blood, collected on day 0 of MenACWY control vaccination. The V gene is TRBV2, the J gene TRBJ1-6, with TRBD1 matching over 8 bases. This receptor was identified in an adult in good health. CDR3 DNA: TGTGCCAGCAACCCAGGGACAGGAGGAAATTCACCCCTCCACTTT. Its protein is CASNPGTGGNSPLHF.